This T cell receptor beta chain is from a study of CD8 T cells in Susac syndrome (dated by TCRdb to between 2018 and 2020). With regard to the full study: Among the sequenced Susac syndrome patients, 5 or 6 had clinically active disease and fewer than 10 were in clinical remission. At blood withdrawal, Susac syndrome patients were therapy-naive, treated with corticosteroids (with IVIg additionally given to some), or treated with IVIg alone. Whether CD8+ T cell activation and differentiation in Susac syndrome was antigen driven was tested using repertoire sequencing.

Comment on this clonotype: Its binding antigen is unknown. One base away there is no much larger clone; base qualities are not given.

The CDR3 sequence holds 13 residues, the cysteine and phenylalanine included. The read is trimmed to its CDR3 DNA, 39 bases read in frame from base 1. Trimming leaves V shorter by 3 bases and J shorter by 7 bases, with the junction holding 3 bases beyond the gene matches. Looking up the germline V gene yields CDR1 KGHDR and CDR2 SFDVKD. Peripheral blood CD8+ and CD4+ T cells from healthy donors, Susac syndrome patients and multiple sclerosis patients were profiled using high-throughput TCR beta sequencing. The Susac syndrome patients fulfilled recently defined diagnostic criteria for definite or probable disease. CD8+ TEMRA cells were enriched by FACS, while bulk CD8+ and CD4+ T cells were purified by magnetic negative isolation. Blood was collected in EDTA tubes and processed within 24 hours, with PBMCs isolated through density gradient centrifugation. PBMCs destined for TCR sequencing were cryopreserved in liquid nitrogen and later thawed in a 37 °C water bath. Purity of sorted or isolated CD4+, CD8+ and CD8+ TEMRA cells was at least 90%.

RNA was extracted using the RNeasy kit, and roughly 0.45 to 1 microgram was reverse transcribed with random hexamers. TCR beta CDR3 regions were amplified with the immunoSEQ multiplex PCR assay covering 54 Vbeta and 13 Jbeta segments. PCR amplification bias was corrected by using a synthetic template baseline for primer optimization and computational correction. Under the source paper's analysis protocol: Reads were annotated to V, D and J genes according to IMGT and were analyzed with immunoSEQ Analyzer, with only productive sequences retained. To calculate clonality, Shannon entropy was normalized by log2 of the number of productive unique sequences and then subtracted from one. For each patient and control, public and private clones were evaluated within the 100 most prevalent clones. Clones were defined as Susac-specific when absent from the healthy and MS cohorts, from 1,000 to 1,100 published viral clones and from other ImmuneACCESS disease sequences. The raw public reads went through TCRdb reprocessing: fastp at Q25, MiXCR clone calling, in-frame beta chains kept. Each entry merges the rows of one CDR3 protein and shows their most common DNA and genes. The V and J calls, along with clone size, are taken from TCRdb and not from the paper's own processing. The sample has under 200,000 distinct CDR3 sequences on record, around 95% of them singletons. The ten largest make up more than 0.08% of the sample.

What the work shows at the level of the full study, not this receptor alone: No clonal expansion was detected in the CD4+ T cell repertoire of Susac syndrome patients. The number of individuals in the TCR sequencing and HLA analysis was recognized as being relatively small.

This clonotype was sampled from a human donor with Susac syndrome. The sample taken for sequencing was CD4+ T cells from PBMCs. The sequence is built from TRBV24-1 and TRBJ2-5, and 8 bases in between align with TRBD1. The CDR3 is CATSDPGTGTQYF. The nucleotide sequence reads as follows: TGTGCCACCAGTGATCCCGGGACAGGGACCCAGTACTTC.